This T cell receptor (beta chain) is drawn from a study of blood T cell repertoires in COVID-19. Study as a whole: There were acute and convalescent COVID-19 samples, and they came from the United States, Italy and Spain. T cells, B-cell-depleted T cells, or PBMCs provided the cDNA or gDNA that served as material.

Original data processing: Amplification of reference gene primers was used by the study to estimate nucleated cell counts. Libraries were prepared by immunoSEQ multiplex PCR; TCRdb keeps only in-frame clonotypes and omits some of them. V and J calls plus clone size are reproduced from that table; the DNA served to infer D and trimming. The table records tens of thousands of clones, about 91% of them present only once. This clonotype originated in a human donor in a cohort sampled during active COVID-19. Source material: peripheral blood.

The CDR3 reads CASSLGRAYEQYV. In DNA, the CDR3 is TGTGCCAGCAGTTTGGGCAGGGCCTACGAGCAGTACGTC. This chain connects TRBV12-3 or TRBV12-4 to TRBJ2-7; D may be TRBD1 (5 bases). The V end lost 3 bases, the J end lost 2 bases, and 8 bases lay between the germline ends. CDR3 size: 13 residues.